The present TCR beta chain was sequenced within a study of blood T cells in healthy people across ages. Regarding the study as a whole: Measured against age, TCR beta diversity per million T cells decreased in a roughly linear manner.

The length of the CDR3 is 12 residues. The V gene's germline CDR1 is DFQATT and CDR2 SNEGSKA (reference sequence). This clonotype was counted a few times. What it binds is not known. A sample-barcoded 5' primer and a J-beta primer mix were used in a second PCR of about 7 to 11 cycles. A template-switch adaptor that had 12 random nucleotides put a tag on each cDNA molecule. TCRdb re-called the 5' RACE reads through MiXCR, storing one row per CDR3 protein. The sample holds some 800,000 distinct CDR3 sequences, around 25% seen once. The same specimen was also included in a second study, on T cells of mothers and their children. That source reports: All RNA that had been extracted was used for cDNA synthesis at approximately 1.5 ug per 15 ul.

This clonotype was sampled from a boy younger than 18 in good health. The chain links TRBV20-1 to TRBJ2-1; TRBD1 agrees at 9 bases. The J call may be faulty, since TRBJ2-7 better matches the DNA end. Material: blood. The CDR3 spells CSARDRGPEQYF. In DNA form, the CDR3 reads TGCAGTGCTAGGGACAGGGGCCCCGAGCAGTACTTC.